This record looks at one T cell receptor (beta chain) sequence and its context. The antigen is undetermined. PCR amplification relied on 60 Vbeta primers (plus 13 Jbeta primers). Profiled with immunoSEQ multiplex PCR; TCRdb holds only in-frame clones, not every one. The table records over 85,000 clones, approximately 7.7% of them present only once. The entry originates in a study of cytomegalovirus exposure and HLA in healthy donors. Background on the study: Samples from HLA-typed donors yielded about 80 million unique TCRs in an early data release. Ancestry clustering placed more than 65% of several hundred genotyped donors in the Caucasian-associated cluster. Broader study findings: The later analysis indicated that the majority of CMV-associated TCR beta chains appeared HLA-restricted.

Germline V gives CDR1 MDHEN, CDR2 SYDVKM. The J segment lost 5 bases and the V segment lost 6 bases, leaving 7 bases of the junction unmatched. The CDR3 is 14 amino acids. This clonotype was obtained from a man in his fifties in good health and CMV-seronegative. V gene TRBV28 combines with J gene TRBJ2-7; 10 nucleotides match TRBD2. Sequences were obtained from PBMCs. CDR3 protein: CASSSAGGTDEQYF. The CDR3 DNA sequence: TGTGCCAGCAGCTCAGCGGGAGGGACCGACGAGCAGTACTTC.